The rows below give T cell receptor beta chains drawn from one sample of a study of blood T cell repertoires in COVID-19. Repertoires were generated with immunoSEQ multiplex PCR, while TCRdb's copy carries only in-frame clones and drops some. The table lists 150,000 or so clones, about 87% of them singletons. The sequencing input was peripheral blood. These receptors came from a man aged 60-69 years with acute or convalescent COVID-19. Each CDR3 is given with its conserved first and last residue. A D gene is named only where the DNA matches it firmly. Part of the rows lack a size; the others show once, few, many or a class for expanded clones.

abundance: -
v_gene: TRBV27
j_gene: TRBJ1-2
d_gene: TRBD1
CDR3aa: CASSLDRGLFYGYTF
CDR3nt: TGTGCCAGCAGTTTAGACAGGGGGCTTTTCTATGGCTACACCTTC

abundance: -
v_gene: TRBV5-1
j_gene: TRBJ2-5
d_gene: -
CDR3aa: CASSLGDMETQYF
CDR3nt: TGCGCCAGCAGCTTGGGGGACATGGAGACCCAGTACTTC

abundance: -
v_gene: TRBV19
j_gene: TRBJ1-2
d_gene: TRBD1
CDR3aa: CASSTLQGGHYGYTF
CDR3nt: TGTGCCAGTAGTACCCTACAGGGGGGCCACTATGGCTACACCTTC

abundance: few
v_gene: TRBV7-9
j_gene: TRBJ2-7
d_gene: TRBD2
CDR3aa: CASSASGSYEQYF
CDR3nt: TGTGCCAGCAGCGCTAGCGGGAGCTACGAGCAGTACTTC

abundance: -
v_gene: TRBV5-1
j_gene: TRBJ2-7
d_gene: TRBD1
CDR3aa: CASSTGTGDYEQYF
CDR3nt: TGCGCCAGCAGCACCGGGACAGGGGACTACGAGCAGTACTTC

abundance: -
v_gene: TRBV7-9
j_gene: TRBJ2-5
d_gene: TRBD2
CDR3aa: CASSDTSGGYQETQYF
CDR3nt: TGTGCCAGCAGCGACACTAGCGGGGGGTACCAAGAGACCCAGTACTTC

abundance: once
v_gene: TRBV29-1
j_gene: TRBJ2-4
d_gene: TRBD1
CDR3aa: CSVEGQGIAKNIQYF
CDR3nt: TGCAGCGTTGAGGGACAGGGGATAGCCAAAAACATTCAGTACTTC

abundance: -
v_gene: TRBV5-1
j_gene: TRBJ1-5
d_gene: -
CDR3aa: CASSLGGLSNQPQHF
CDR3nt: TGCGCCAGCAGCTTGGGAGGACTTAGCAATCAGCCCCAGCATTTT

abundance: -
v_gene: TRBV19
j_gene: TRBJ1-2
d_gene: -
CDR3aa: CASSIAWQDYTNYGYTF
CDR3nt: TGTGCCAGTAGTATAGCTTGGCAGGATTATACTAACTATGGCTACACCTTC

abundance: -
v_gene: TRBV7-9
j_gene: TRBJ2-1
d_gene: -
CDR3aa: CASSSQGWYEQFF
CDR3nt: TGTGCCAGCAGCTCCCAGGGGTGGTATGAGCAGTTCTTC

abundance: few
v_gene: TRBV27
j_gene: TRBJ2-1
d_gene: TRBD2
CDR3aa: CASSLGTSEQFF
CDR3nt: TGTGCCAGCAGCTTAGGGACTAGCGAACAGTTCTTC

abundance: -
v_gene: TRBV24-1
j_gene: TRBJ1-2
d_gene: -
CDR3aa: CATSVSDSSGYTF
CDR3nt: TGTGCCACCAGTGTTTCAGATAGCAGCGGCTACACCTTC

abundance: -
v_gene: TRBV5-1
j_gene: TRBJ2-3
d_gene: TRBD1
CDR3aa: CASSLARGLTDTQYF
CDR3nt: TGCGCCAGCAGCTTGGCCAGGGGGCTAACAGATACGCAGTATTTT

abundance: -
v_gene: TRBV5-4
j_gene: TRBJ1-3
d_gene: -
CDR3aa: CASSLYGGTGNTIYF
CDR3nt: TGTGCCAGCAGCTTGTACGGGGGGACCGGAAACACCATATATTTT

abundance: -
v_gene: TRBV2
j_gene: TRBJ1-1
d_gene: -
CDR3aa: CASTPRDTTEAFF
CDR3nt: TGTGCCAGCACCCCCCGGGACACTACTGAAGCTTTCTTT

abundance: -
v_gene: TRBV5-6
j_gene: TRBJ1-5
d_gene: -
CDR3aa: CASSFGGGISNQPQHF
CDR3nt: TGTGCCAGCAGCTTCGGTGGCGGAATTAGCAATCAGCCCCAGCATTTT

abundance: once
v_gene: TRBV5-1
j_gene: TRBJ1-4
d_gene: TRBD1
CDR3aa: CASSRRQGINEKLFF
CDR3nt: TGCGCCAGCAGTAGGAGACAGGGAATTAATGAAAAACTGTTTTTT

abundance: -
v_gene: TRBV5-1
j_gene: TRBJ2-5
d_gene: -
CDR3aa: CASSTRETQYF
CDR3nt: TGCGCCAGCAGCACGAGAGAGACCCAGTACTTC

abundance: -
v_gene: TRBV10-3
j_gene: TRBJ2-1
d_gene: TRBD2
CDR3aa: CAISESSGRGSYNEQFF
CDR3nt: TGTGCCATCAGTGAGAGTAGCGGGAGGGGGTCCTACAATGAGCAGTTCTTC

abundance: -
v_gene: TRBV18
j_gene: TRBJ1-1
d_gene: -
CDR3aa: CASSGILNTEAFF
CDR3nt: TGTGCCAGCTCAGGCATCCTGAACACTGAAGCTTTCTTT

abundance: few
v_gene: TRBV7-9
j_gene: TRBJ1-5
d_gene: -
CDR3aa: CASSLGDTGNQPQHF
CDR3nt: TGTGCCAGCAGCTTAGGTGACACTGGCAATCAGCCCCAGCATTTT

abundance: -
v_gene: TRBV4-3
j_gene: TRBJ1-2
d_gene: -
CDR3aa: CASSQGEGVGGYTF
CDR3nt: TGCGCCAGCAGCCAAGGAGAGGGAGTTGGAGGCTACACCTTC

abundance: -
v_gene: TRBV14
j_gene: TRBJ2-5
d_gene: -
CDR3aa: CASSPIQGNQETQYF
CDR3nt: TGTGCCAGCAGCCCTATACAGGGAAACCAAGAGACCCAGTACTTC

abundance: -
v_gene: TRBV6-2/TRBV6-3
j_gene: TRBJ1-6
d_gene: -
CDR3aa: CASSYPQGQPIYNSPLHF
CDR3nt: TGTGCCAGCAGTTACCCTCAGGGGCAGCCGATCTATAATTCACCCCTCCACTTT

abundance: -
v_gene: TRBV2
j_gene: TRBJ2-2
d_gene: -
CDR3aa: CASRGVGAGELFF
CDR3nt: TGTGCCAGCAGGGGAGTGGGCGCCGGGGAGCTGTTTTTT

abundance: -
v_gene: TRBV6-5
j_gene: TRBJ2-2
d_gene: -
CDR3aa: CASRRDWQNTGELFF
CDR3nt: TGTGCCAGCAGGAGGGACTGGCAGAACACCGGGGAGCTGTTTTTT

abundance: -
v_gene: TRBV6-5
j_gene: TRBJ1-1
d_gene: -
CDR3aa: CASSYRDTEAFF
CDR3nt: TGTGCCAGCAGTTACCGGGACACTGAAGCTTTCTTT

abundance: -
v_gene: TRBV11-3
j_gene: TRBJ1-3
d_gene: TRBD1
CDR3aa: CASSASRDRLGVSGNTIYF
CDR3nt: TGTGCCAGCAGCGCGTCCCGGGACAGGTTGGGGGTCTCTGGAAACACCATATATTTT

abundance: -
v_gene: TRBV5-4
j_gene: TRBJ1-1
d_gene: -
CDR3aa: CASSKGAMNTEAFF
CDR3nt: TGTGCCAGCAGCAAAGGGGCCATGAACACTGAAGCTTTCTTT

abundance: -
v_gene: TRBV6-2/TRBV6-3
j_gene: TRBJ1-1
d_gene: TRBD1
CDR3aa: CASSPGGNTEAFF
CDR3nt: TGTGCCAGCAGCCCAGGGGGAAACACTGAAGCTTTCTTT

abundance: -
v_gene: TRBV9
j_gene: TRBJ2-7
d_gene: TRBD2
CDR3aa: CASGPAGGGTYEQYF
CDR3nt: TGTGCCAGCGGGCCGGCGGGAGGGGGCACCTACGAGCAGTACTTC

abundance: -
v_gene: TRBV4-2
j_gene: TRBJ2-7
d_gene: TRBD2
CDR3aa: CASRRLAGVEEQYF
CDR3nt: TGTGCCAGCAGACGACTAGCGGGAGTGGAAGAGCAGTACTTC

abundance: -
v_gene: TRBV24-1
j_gene: TRBJ2-5
d_gene: TRBD2
CDR3aa: CATGGTIGETQYF
CDR3nt: TGTGCCACCGGCGGGACTATAGGAGAGACCCAGTACTTC

abundance: -
v_gene: TRBV7-3
j_gene: TRBJ1-2
d_gene: -
CDR3aa: CASSSRHNHGYTF
CDR3nt: TGTGCCAGCAGCTCCCGACATAATCATGGCTACACCTTC

abundance: -
v_gene: TRBV7-3
j_gene: TRBJ2-1
d_gene: TRBD2
CDR3aa: CASSLSGGAAGEQFF
CDR3nt: TGTGCCAGCAGCCTTAGCGGGGGGGCGGCGGGCGAGCAGTTCTTC

abundance: once
v_gene: TRBV10-3
j_gene: TRBJ2-5
d_gene: -
CDR3aa: CAISGEQTPADRTQYF
CDR3nt: TGTGCCATCAGTGGAGAACAAACCCCGGCGGACAGAACCCAGTACTTC

abundance: -
v_gene: TRBV6-1
j_gene: TRBJ1-2
d_gene: -
CDR3aa: CASSERAGKESGYTF
CDR3nt: TGTGCCAGCAGTGAAAGGGCAGGGAAGGAGAGTGGCTACACCTTC

abundance: -
v_gene: TRBV24-1
j_gene: TRBJ1-5
d_gene: -
CDR3aa: CATSDSGTSSGGNQPQHF
CDR3nt: TGTGCCACCAGTGACTCCGGGACTTCCTCGGGGGGCAATCAGCCCCAGCATTTT

abundance: -
v_gene: TRBV6-5
j_gene: TRBJ1-6
d_gene: -
CDR3aa: CASSYSYAGTNSPLHF
CDR3nt: TGTGCCAGCAGTTACTCGTATGCAGGAACGAATTCACCCCTCCACTTT

abundance: -
v_gene: TRBV29-1
j_gene: TRBJ1-2
d_gene: -
CDR3aa: CSVHSGNYGYTF
CDR3nt: TGCAGCGTCCACAGCGGGAACTATGGCTACACCTTC

abundance: -
v_gene: TRBV14
j_gene: TRBJ1-3
d_gene: -
CDR3aa: CASSQDIGVPHSGNTIYF
CDR3nt: TGTGCCAGCAGCCAAGATATCGGAGTTCCACACTCTGGAAACACCATATATTTT

abundance: -
v_gene: TRBV3-1/TRBV3-2
j_gene: TRBJ2-1
d_gene: -
CDR3aa: CASRPGQVYNEQFF
CDR3nt: TGTGCCTCACGGCCGGGACAAGTCTACAATGAGCAGTTCTTC

abundance: -
v_gene: TRBV7-2
j_gene: TRBJ1-6
d_gene: TRBD1
CDR3aa: CASSHRTGVVSPLHF
CDR3nt: TGTGCCAGCAGCCATCGAACAGGGGTAGTTTCACCCCTCCACTTT

abundance: -
v_gene: TRBV2
j_gene: TRBJ2-3
d_gene: -
CDR3aa: CASSASRQDGTDTQYF
CDR3nt: TGTGCCAGCAGTGCCTCGAGACAGGACGGGACAGATACGCAGTATTTT

abundance: -
v_gene: TRBV5-1
j_gene: TRBJ2-5
d_gene: -
CDR3aa: CASSLGTGGAGDTKTQYF
CDR3nt: TGCGCCAGCAGCTTGGGGACGGGGGGCGCGGGAGATACAAAGACCCAGTACTTC

abundance: once
v_gene: TRBV5-1
j_gene: TRBJ1-4
d_gene: -
CDR3aa: CASSLAAGVSEKLFF
CDR3nt: TGCGCCAGCAGCTTGGCCGCGGGCGTAAGTGAAAAACTGTTTTTT

abundance: -
v_gene: TRBV6-1
j_gene: TRBJ1-5
d_gene: -
CDR3aa: CASSEWRGPQHF
CDR3nt: TGTGCCAGCAGTGAATGGCGAGGGCCCCAGCATTTT

abundance: -
v_gene: TRBV7-9
j_gene: TRBJ2-7
d_gene: -
CDR3aa: CASSFGVYEQYF
CDR3nt: TGTGCCAGCAGCTTCGGGGTCTACGAGCAGTACTTC

abundance: -
v_gene: TRBV7-8
j_gene: TRBJ1-2
d_gene: TRBD1
CDR3aa: CASSSGQGKNNGYTF
CDR3nt: TGTGCCAGCAGCTCGGGACAGGGGAAAAATAATGGCTACACCTTC

abundance: -
v_gene: TRBV2
j_gene: TRBJ1-1
d_gene: -
CDR3aa: CASKSDSRNTEAFF
CDR3nt: TGTGCCAGCAAATCGGACAGTCGAAACACTGAAGCTTTCTTT